Listed below are T cell receptor beta chains from one sample, sequenced in a study of CD8+ T cells in alopecia areata. The repertoire was sequenced with immunoSEQ multiplex PCR; TCRdb's copy has only in-frame clones and lacks some. The data show 180,000 or so clones, approximately 59% seen once. The sample consisted of CD4+ T cells sorted from blood, taken at approximately week 55, from a patient treated with tofacitinib. The receptors were sampled from a human donor with alopecia areata. Both conserved end residues are part of each CDR3. D genes are given only for firm matches. Size is omitted from some rows. Given values are once, few, many or a class for expanded clones.

d_call clone_size j_call v_call cdr3_nt cdr3_aa
NA NA TRBJ1-4 TRBV30 TGTGCCTGGAGTGTTATAGGGGCTGAAAAACTGTTTTTT CAWSVIGAEKLFF
NA NA TRBJ2-7 TRBV2 TGTGCCAGCAGTGGAGCGTCCCAATCTGCGCAGTACTTC CASSGASQSAQYF
NA NA TRBJ2-7 TRBV20-1 TGCAGTAACGCCAGGGGGTACTTC CSNARGYF
NA NA TRBJ2-5 TRBV7-8 TGTGCCAGCAGCTTAAAAGAGACCCAGTACTTC CASSLKETQYF
TRBD2 NA TRBJ2-6 TRBV29-1 TGCAGCGTTGATGCGGGGGAACGATCTGGGGCCAACGTCCTGACTTTC CSVDAGERSGANVLTF
NA once TRBJ1-1 TRBV7-8 TGTGCCAGCACCGTCTGGGGGGGCCCCTTTGAAGCTTTCTTT CASTVWGGPFEAFF
NA few TRBJ2-4 TRBV5-1 TGCGCCAGCAGCTCGACGGGACCGATGGGGAACATTCAGTACTTC CASSSTGPMGNIQYF
NA NA TRBJ1-4 TRBV30 TGTGCCTGGAATCTGGGGGCTTACGAAAAACTGTTTTTT CAWNLGAYEKLFF
TRBD2 NA TRBJ2-3 TRBV5-1 TGCGCCAGCAGCGTTGGGACTACAATATACACAGATACGCAGTATTTT CASSVGTTIYTDTQYF
TRBD1 NA TRBJ2-7 TRBV4-1 TGCGCCAGCAGCCGCAGGGGGCGTGTTGAATACGAGCAGTACTTC CASSRRGRVEYEQYF
NA NA TRBJ1-1 TRBV13 TGTGCCAGCAGCATGGGGTTTCGGAACACTGAAGCTTTCTTT CASSMGFRNTEAFF
NA few TRBJ1-2 TRBV4-1 TGCGCCAGCAGCCAAGAATGGTTTGTTCGTGGCTACACCTTC CASSQEWFVRGYTF
TRBD2 NA TRBJ2-7 TRBV6-1 TGTGCCAGCAGTACCCCGGGACTAGCATACGAGCAGTACTTC CASSTPGLAYEQYF
NA few TRBJ1-1 TRBV5-6 TGTGCCAGCAGCTTAGTTTCGGGCTCTGAAGCTTTCTTT CASSLVSGSEAFF
NA NA TRBJ2-5 TRBV7-2 TGTGCCAGCAGCTCCTCGGGCTTCATGGGGACCCAGTACTTC CASSSSGFMGTQYF
TRBD2 NA TRBJ2-7 TRBV2 TGTGCCAGCAGTACGGGGGGAGCCGGCGAGCAGTACTTC CASSTGGAGEQYF
TRBD2 few TRBJ2-3 TRBV7-2 TGTGCCAGCAGCTCCGGGACTAGCGGGGGGGCTATAGATACGCAGTATTTT CASSSGTSGGAIDTQYF